This record concerns one T cell receptor beta chain sequence. Authors' processing steps: Nucleated cell number was recorded as an estimate derived from reference gene primer amplification. Only in-frame clones appear in the TCRdb table, and some are missing; sequencing was by immunoSEQ multiplex PCR. The D gene and trimming were derived from the DNA, and the V and J assignments and clone size from that table. The table lists more than 150,000 clones, over 75% of them singletons. The germline V gene has CDR1 MDHEN and CDR2 SYDVKM. The CDR3 extends over 14 amino acids. The J segment lost 0 bases and the V segment lost 4 bases, leaving 0 bases of the junction unmatched. The sample comes from a study of blood T cell repertoires in COVID-19. Study-wide background: Sample material is recorded as cDNA or gDNA derived from T cells, B-cell-depleted T cells, or PBMCs.

The recovered donors of Cohort 3 showed two negative PCRs, clearance, or symptom resolution. The specimen was PBMCs or T cells enriched from blood (not recorded which). The sequence was obtained from a man in his fifties or sixties who had recovered from COVID-19. The gene calls are TRBV28 and TRBJ2-7, with 10 bases fitting TRBD2. The CDR3 sequence: CASSSSGSSYEQYF. DNA for the CDR3: TGTGCCAGCAGTTCTAGCGGGAGCTCCTACGAGCAGTACTTC.